This TCR beta chain came from a study of radiotherapy plus CTLA-4 blockade in lung cancer. Study as a whole: About a sixth of enrolled patients responded objectively, and roughly 31% had disease control.

The repertoire was sequenced with immunoSEQ multiplex PCR; TCRdb's copy has only in-frame clones and lacks some. The profile shows approximately 80,000 clones, over 65% of them singletons. There are 17 residues in the CDR3. The J segment lost 0 bases and the V segment lost 5 bases, leaving 13 bases of the junction unmatched. CDR1 and CDR2 (germline): SGHAT, FQNNGV. This chain links TRBV11-2 with TRBJ2-7; 7 nucleotides line up with TRBD1. Sample: peripheral blood, taken from a patient treated with radiotherapy plus ipilimumab. The sequence came from a human donor with non-small cell lung cancer whose response to radiotherapy plus ipilimumab could not be evaluated. This CDR3 is CASSASKVEGASYEQYF. In DNA, the CDR3 is TGTGCCAGCAGCGCATCCAAGGTTGAGGGGGCCTCCTACGAGCAGTACTTC.